These 10 T cell receptor beta chains were all obtained from the same sample, sequenced in a study of radiation and T cells in renal cell carcinoma. Regarding treatment: 15 Gy SBRT to primary tumor, nephrectomy 4 weeks later. The table came from immunoSEQ multiplex PCR; TCRdb's copy has only in-frame clones and leaves some out. Found here are 15,000 to 20,000 clones, 50% of them singletons; the top ten hold less than 50%. Specimen: tumor tissue, collected from a patient whose treatment included radiotherapy and nephrectomy. The source is a woman aged 55-69 years with renal cell carcinoma.

The V call is TRBV5-1, the J call TRBJ1-2; unclear D gene. The CDR3 extends over 16 amino acids. Germline V CDR1 and CDR2: SGHRS, YFSETQ. V lost 0 bases, J lost 1 base, and 13 bases lay in between. CDR3: CASSLGSGSNNYGYTF. CDR3 DNA sequence: TGCGCCAGCAGCTTGGGGTCAGGATCTAATAACTATGGCTACACCTTC.

The gene calls are TRBV6-5 and TRBJ1-2, with no clear D. The CDR3 is made up of 15 amino acids. CDR1 is MNHEY, CDR2 SVGAGI, per germline. Trimming removed 7 bases from V and 0 bases from J, with 15 bases in between. The CDR3 DNA follows: TGTGCCAGCACCCGGGTTACTGGCGCTAACTATGGCTACACCTTC. It specifies CASTRVTGANYGYTF.

This clone was seen ten or more times. The V call is TRBV11-3, the J call TRBJ2-2; 11 bases align to TRBD1. With V trimmed by 5 bases and J by 12 bases, 2 bases remained unmatched. The germline gives CDR1 SGHNT, CDR2 YENEEA. This CDR3 has 12 amino acids. The chain's CDR3 is CASSPDRGQLFF. The CDR3, as DNA: TGTGCCAGCAGCCCGGACAGGGGGCAGCTGTTTTTT.

This chain uses TRBV9 with TRBJ2-3; D call uncertain. Germline loops: CDR1 SGDLS, CDR2 YYNGEE. The CDR3 is 12 residues long. V was clipped by 3 bases and J by 2 bases, with 4 bases between them. CDR3 nucleotides: TGTGCCAGCAGCGACTACACAGATACGCAGTATTTT. This encodes CASSDYTDTQYF.

CDR3 in DNA: TGTGCCAGCAGTCCAGGGGGGGACTCGAGGGCCGTTAACTATGGCTACACCTTC. Translation: CASSPGGDSRAVNYGYTF. The rearrangement uses TRBV11-2 and TRBJ1-2, with 7 nucleotides matching TRBD1. Looked up from germline, CDR1 is SGHAT and CDR2 is FQNNGV. With V trimmed by 6 bases and J by 1 base, 17 bases remained unmatched. The CDR3 length is 18 residues. Filled out from reference TRBV11-2 and TRBJ1-2, the complete variable domain reads EAGVAQSPRYKIIEKRQSVAFWCNPISGHATLYWYQQILGQGPKLLIQFQNNGVVDDSQLPKDRFSAERLKGVDSTLKIQPAKLEDSAVYLCASSPGGDSRAVNYGYTFGSGTRLTVV.

On this clone itself: A read error may produce the germline difference seen at one junction end. The V gene is TRBV13, the J gene TRBJ1-2, with D possibly matching TRBD1 (5 bases). The CDR3 extends over 12 amino acids. The germline V gene has CDR1 PRHDT and CDR2 FYEKMQ (reference sequence). Written as DNA, the CDR3 is TGTGCCAGCAGCGTTCCCAGGGCGGTTCTGGCCTTC. Its translation: CASSVPRAVLAF.

The rearrangement links TRBV9 to TRBJ2-2; a possible D gene is TRBD2 (6 bases). The CDR3 loop spans 17 amino acids. The ends were cut back, 0 bases at V and 0 bases at J, with 12 bases in the middle. From germline, CDR1 is SGDLS and CDR2 YYNGEE. CDR3 nucleotides: TGTGCCAGCAGCGTAGCTAGCGTGGCAGCGAACACCGGGGAGCTGTTTTTT. Protein sequence: CASSVASVAANTGELFF.

The chain carries TRBV5-1 and TRBJ2-7; no reliable D call. There are 13 residues in the CDR3. V dropped 0 bases and J dropped 3 bases, with 7 bases sitting between them. CDR1 and CDR2 from the germline V gene are SGHRS and YFSETQ. CDR3 sequence (DNA): TGCGCCAGCAGCTTGGGAGGATACTACGAGCAGTACTTC. Encoded protein: CASSLGGYYEQYF.

This clone turned up a few times. The chain links TRBV11-3 to TRBJ2-1, with D possibly matching TRBD1 (6 bases). Trimming stripped 2 bases from V and 7 bases from J, with 9 bases between. The CDR3 loop spans 13 amino acids. Per germline, CDR1 SGHNT and CDR2 YENEEA. The CDR3 loop reads CASSLFRGNEQFF. Written as DNA, the CDR3 is TGTGCCAGCAGCTTATTCAGGGGAAATGAGCAGTTCTTC.

The J gene is TRBJ1-3, the V gene TRBV9, with D uncertain. V was trimmed by 5 bases and J by 0 bases, leaving 12 bases between them. The germline V gene has CDR1 SGDLS and CDR2 YYNGEE. The CDR3 consists of 15 residues. The CDR3 region is CASSNELSSGNTIYF. The CDR3 DNA reads TGTGCCAGCAGTAACGAACTGAGCTCTGGAAACACCATATATTTT.